The 5 T cell receptor beta chains presented below share a single source sample, sequenced in a study of blood T cell repertoires in COVID-19. Produced via immunoSEQ multiplex PCR; TCRdb's table is partial and in-frame only. The sample holds 200,000 to 250,000 clones, 85% to 90% seen once. The material sequenced was peripheral blood. All receptors derive from a man between 18 and 35 years old with active or convalescent COVID-19.

The chain carries TRBV5-1 and TRBJ2-1, with 8 bases matching TRBD2. V dropped 4 bases and J dropped 4; count of bases not matched to a gene: 7. The CDR3 runs 15 residues. CDR1 SGHRS and CDR2 YFSETQ come from the germline V gene. The CDR3 loop is CASSRSGGSYNEQFF. The CDR3 region has the DNA TGCGCCAGCAGCCGCTCGGGGGGGAGTTACAATGAGCAGTTCTTC.

This clone was found once. J is TRBJ2-6 and V is TRBV7-2; possibly TRBD2 for D (6 bases). The V gene's germline CDR1 is SGHTA and CDR2 FQGNSA. The CDR3 has 19 residues. Trimming removed 2 bases at V and 1 base at J, with 18 bases between. The CDR3 nucleotides read TGTGCCAGCAGCTTATTGGGGGGTGGGTTATCGTCTGGGGCCAACGTCCTGACTTTC. Protein sequence: CASSLLGGGLSSGANVLTF.

The CDR3 coding sequence is TGTGCCAGCAGTGAACTCGTGACTAGCTGGGTTGGCAATGAGCAGTTCTTC. This codes for CASSELVTSWVGNEQFF. The chain carries TRBV2 and TRBJ2-1; 7 bases align to TRBD2. V was pared by 2 bases and J by 6 bases, with 13 bases of the junction left unmatched. Germline CDR1 reads SNHLY; CDR2 reads FYNNEI. This CDR3 has 17 amino acids.

The V call is TRBV21-1, the J call TRBJ2-7; the table calls TRBD1, which could not be checked here. TRBV21-1 is termed a pseudogene. This CDR3 is built from 20 residues. CDR3 amino acids: CASSKVRFRLWDTLSYEQYF. CDR3 nucleotides: TGTGCCAGCAGCAAAGTAAGGTTCCGTCTGTGGGACACACTCTCCTACGAGCAGTACTTC.

The J gene is TRBJ1-2, the V gene TRBV4-1; 9 nucleotides match TRBD1. The CDR3 covers 17 residues. The germline CDR1 and CDR2 sequences are MGHRA and YSYEKL. Unmatched junction bases numbered 7, after V lost 0 bases and J lost 2 bases. DNA for the CDR3: TGCGCCAGCAGCCAAGACCCACAGGGGGCTAACAACTATGGCTACACCTTC. It specifies CASSQDPQGANNYGYTF.